The 2 T cell receptor beta chains below come from one sample, sequenced in a study of cytomegalovirus exposure and HLA in healthy donors. PCR was performed using 60 Vbeta and 13 Jbeta primers. The data were produced by immunoSEQ multiplex PCR, yet TCRdb's version contains in-frame clones alone and is incomplete. The data hold some 100,000 clones, with around three quarters observed a single time. Sample: PBMCs. All receptors come from a woman between 50 and 59 years old in good health and CMV-seropositive.

This clone has more than one count but fewer than ten. The V gene is TRBV7-2, the J gene TRBJ1-5; possible D gene TRBD1, 5 bases. The CDR3 consists of 14 residues. The germline CDR1 and CDR2 sequences are SGHTA and FQGNSA. Trimming cost V 1 base and J 3 bases, with 7 bases left between them. CDR3 sequence (DNA): TGTGCCAGCAGCTTAGAAGGGGTCAATCAGCCCCAGCATTTT. This encodes CASSLEGVNQPQHF. The full variable domain, with the rest looked up from reference TRBV7-2 and TRBJ1-5, is GAGVSQSPSNKVTEKGKDVELRCDPISGHTALYWYRQSLGQGLEFLIYFQGNSAPDKSGLPSDRFSAERTGGSVSTLTIQRTQQEDSAVYLCASSLEGVNQPQHFGDGTRLSIL.

The chain uses TRBV9 and TRBJ2-1, with D possibly matching TRBD2 (6 bases). Trimming shortened V by 4 bases and J by 9 bases, and 17 bases separated the two germline ends. The CDR3 runs 14 residues. CDR1 SGDLS and CDR2 YYNGEE come from the germline V gene. This chain's CDR3 is CASSPNSPGGEQFF. As DNA, the CDR3 is TGTGCCAGCAGCCCTAATTCACCCGGGGGTGAGCAGTTCTTC.